The present entry profiles one TCR beta chain with its context. This sample is drawn from a study of blood T cell repertoires in COVID-19. Study at large: The origin of the acute and convalescent COVID-19 samples was the United States, Italy and Spain. Sources were T cells, B-cell-depleted T cells, or PBMCs; the material itself was cDNA or gDNA.

J gave up 7 bases and V 1 base, and 5 bases lay outside the gene matches. Germline assignment: CDR1 KGHSH and CDR2 LQKENI. CDR3 length: 16 amino acids. Original handling: Estimates of nucleated cell counts were drawn from the amplification of reference gene primers. Produced via immunoSEQ multiplex PCR; TCRdb's table is partial and in-frame only. The V and J calls and clone size are taken from that table; D and trimming were inferred from the DNA. The table lists 70,000 or so clones, more than 70% of them singletons, with about 1.3% in the top ten. V is TRBV18 and J is TRBJ2-1; 12 bases are a match to TRBD2. What was sequenced was peripheral blood. This TCR was recovered from a human donor in a cohort sampled during active COVID-19. CDR3 amino acids: CASSPQGLAGGNEQFF. Here the CDR3 DNA reads TGTGCCAGCTCACCACAGGGACTAGCGGGTGGGAATGAGCAGTTCTTC.